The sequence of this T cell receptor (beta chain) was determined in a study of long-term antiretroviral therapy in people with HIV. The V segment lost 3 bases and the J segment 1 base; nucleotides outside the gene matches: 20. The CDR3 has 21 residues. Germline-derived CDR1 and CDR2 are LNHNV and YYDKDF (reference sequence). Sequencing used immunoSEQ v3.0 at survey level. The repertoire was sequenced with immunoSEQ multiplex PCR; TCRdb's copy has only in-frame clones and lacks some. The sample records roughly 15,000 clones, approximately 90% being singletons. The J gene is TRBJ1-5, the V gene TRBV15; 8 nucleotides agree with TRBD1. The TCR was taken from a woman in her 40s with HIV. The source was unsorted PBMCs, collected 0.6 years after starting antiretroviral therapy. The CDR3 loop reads CATSSQTITQGARESNQPQHF. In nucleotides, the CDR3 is TGTGCCACCAGCAGCCAGACCATAACCCAGGGGGCTCGAGAGAGCAATCAGCCCCAGCATTTT.